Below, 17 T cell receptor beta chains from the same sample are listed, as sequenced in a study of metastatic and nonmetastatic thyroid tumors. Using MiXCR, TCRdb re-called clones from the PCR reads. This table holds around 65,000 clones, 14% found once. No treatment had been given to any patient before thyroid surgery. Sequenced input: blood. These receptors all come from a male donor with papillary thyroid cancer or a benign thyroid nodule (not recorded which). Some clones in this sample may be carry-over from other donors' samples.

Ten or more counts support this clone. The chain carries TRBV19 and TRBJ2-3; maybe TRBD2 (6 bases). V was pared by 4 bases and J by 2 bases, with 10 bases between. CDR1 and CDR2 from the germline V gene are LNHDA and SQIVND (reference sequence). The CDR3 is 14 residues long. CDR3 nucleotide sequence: TGTGCCAGTAGTACCAAGGACTACACAGATACGCAGTATTTT. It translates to CASSTKDYTDTQYF.

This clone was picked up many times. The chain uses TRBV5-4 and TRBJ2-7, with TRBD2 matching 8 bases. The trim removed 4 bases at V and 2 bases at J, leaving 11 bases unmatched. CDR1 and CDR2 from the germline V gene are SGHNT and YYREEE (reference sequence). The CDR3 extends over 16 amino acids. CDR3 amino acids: CASSPSKGLVPYEQYF. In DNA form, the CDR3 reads TGTGCCAGCAGCCCGTCCAAGGGACTAGTTCCCTACGAGCAGTACTTC.

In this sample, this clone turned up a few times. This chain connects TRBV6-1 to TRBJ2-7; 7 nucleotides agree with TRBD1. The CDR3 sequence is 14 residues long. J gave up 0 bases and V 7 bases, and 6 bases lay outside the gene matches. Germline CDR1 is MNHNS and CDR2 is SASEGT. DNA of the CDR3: TGTGCCAGCATCGGGACAGCGAGCTCCTACGAGCAGTACTTC. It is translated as CASIGTASSYEQYF.

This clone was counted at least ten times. CDR3 DNA sequence: TGTGCCAGCAGTTTAATCATAGCCCCAAATCAGCCCCAGCATTTT. As protein: CASSLIIAPNQPQHF. The V call is TRBV28, the J call TRBJ1-5; D call uncertain. The length of the CDR3 is 15 residues. Germline loops: CDR1 MDHEN, CDR2 SYDVKM. The ends were cut back, 2 bases at V and 4 bases at J, with 12 bases in the middle.

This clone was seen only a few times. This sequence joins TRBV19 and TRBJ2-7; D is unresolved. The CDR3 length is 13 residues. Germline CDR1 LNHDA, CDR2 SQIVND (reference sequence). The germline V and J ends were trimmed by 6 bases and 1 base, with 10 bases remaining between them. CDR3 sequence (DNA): TGTGCCAGTAGCATTTGGCTTTCCTACGAGCAGTACTTC. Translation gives CASSIWLSYEQYF.

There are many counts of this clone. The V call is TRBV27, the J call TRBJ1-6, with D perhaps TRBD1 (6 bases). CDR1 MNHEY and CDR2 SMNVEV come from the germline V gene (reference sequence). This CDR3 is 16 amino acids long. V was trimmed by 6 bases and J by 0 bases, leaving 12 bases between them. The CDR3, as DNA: TGTGCCAGCAGCCTTGGACAGAGCTCCTATAATTCACCCCTCCACTTT. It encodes CASSLGQSSYNSPLHF.

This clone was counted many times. CDR3 region: CASTEGTGGSFF. The DNA of the CDR3 is TGTGCCAGCACCGAGGGGACAGGGGGTAGCTTCTTC. The rearrangement links TRBV28 to TRBJ2-1, with TRBD1 matching over 11 bases. Trimming at V came to 7 bases and at J to 16 bases, leaving 9 bases not matched to a gene. The CDR3 extends over 12 amino acids. Germline values: CDR1 MDHEN, CDR2 SYDVKM.

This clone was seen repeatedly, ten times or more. The chain's CDR3 is CASSLDSGSYNEQFF. Written as DNA, the CDR3 is TGTGCCAGCAGCTTGGATAGCGGCTCCTACAATGAGCAGTTCTTC. This chain connects TRBV5-4 to TRBJ2-1; D possibly corresponds to TRBD2 (6 bases). The CDR3 runs 15 residues. The V end lost 0 bases, the J end lost 0 bases, and 7 bases lay between the germline ends. The germline V gene has CDR1 SGHNT and CDR2 YYREEE (reference sequence).

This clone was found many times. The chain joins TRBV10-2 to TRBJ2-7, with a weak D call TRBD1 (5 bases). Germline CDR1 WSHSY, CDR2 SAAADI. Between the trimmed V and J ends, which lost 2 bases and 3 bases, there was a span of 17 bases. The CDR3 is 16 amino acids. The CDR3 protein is CASSEPDWTRLYEQYV. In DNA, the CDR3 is TGCGCCAGCAGTGAGCCCGATTGGACACGGCTCTACGAGCAGTACGTC.

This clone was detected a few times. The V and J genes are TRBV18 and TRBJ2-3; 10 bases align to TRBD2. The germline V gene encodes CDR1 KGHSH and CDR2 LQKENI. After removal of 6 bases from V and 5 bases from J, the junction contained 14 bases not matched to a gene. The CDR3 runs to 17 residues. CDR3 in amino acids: CASSPALSGGAEDTQYF. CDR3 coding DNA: TGTGCCAGCTCGCCCGCCTTGAGCGGGGGGGCCGAAGATACGCAGTATTTT.

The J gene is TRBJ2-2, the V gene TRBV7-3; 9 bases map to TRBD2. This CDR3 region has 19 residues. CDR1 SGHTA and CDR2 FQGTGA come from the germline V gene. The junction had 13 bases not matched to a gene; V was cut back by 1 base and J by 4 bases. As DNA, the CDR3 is TGTGCCAGCAGCTTAATAGCTCTGGGTAGCGGGAGTACCACCGGGGAGCTGTTTTTT. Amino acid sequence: CASSLIALGSGSTTGELFF.

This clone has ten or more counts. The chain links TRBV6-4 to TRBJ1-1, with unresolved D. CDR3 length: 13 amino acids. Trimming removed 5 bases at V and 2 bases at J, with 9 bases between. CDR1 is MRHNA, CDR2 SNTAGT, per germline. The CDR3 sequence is CASSKDGNTEAFF. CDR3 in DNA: TGTGCCAGCAGTAAGGACGGAAACACTGAAGCTTTCTTT.

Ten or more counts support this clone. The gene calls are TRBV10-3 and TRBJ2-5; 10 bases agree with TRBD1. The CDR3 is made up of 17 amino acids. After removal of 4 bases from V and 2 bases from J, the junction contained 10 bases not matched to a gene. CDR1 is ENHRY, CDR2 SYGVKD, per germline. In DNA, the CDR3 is TGTGCCATCAGTGGGCCCGGGACAGGGGCCTATCAAGAGACCCAGTACTTC. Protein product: CAISGPGTGAYQETQYF.

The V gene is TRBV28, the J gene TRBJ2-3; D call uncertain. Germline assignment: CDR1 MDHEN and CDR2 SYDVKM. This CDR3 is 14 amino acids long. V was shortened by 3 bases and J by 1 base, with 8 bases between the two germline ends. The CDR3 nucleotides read TGTGCCAGCAGTTTGGGCCTGCGCACAGATACGCAGTATTTT. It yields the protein CASSLGLRTDTQYF.

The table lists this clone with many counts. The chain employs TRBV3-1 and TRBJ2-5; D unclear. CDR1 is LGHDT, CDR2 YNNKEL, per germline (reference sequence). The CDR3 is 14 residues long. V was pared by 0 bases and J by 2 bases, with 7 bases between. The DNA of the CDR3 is TGTGCCAGCAGCCAAGATACACTTCAAGAGACCCAGTACTTC. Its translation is CASSQDTLQETQYF.

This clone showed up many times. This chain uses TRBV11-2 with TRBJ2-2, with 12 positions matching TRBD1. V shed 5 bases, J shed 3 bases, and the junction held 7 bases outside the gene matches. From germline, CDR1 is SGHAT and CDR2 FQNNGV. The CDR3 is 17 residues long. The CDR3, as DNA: TGTGCCAGCAGCCCTAGGGACAGGGGGCGATACACCGGGGAGCTGTTTTTT. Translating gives CASSPRDRGRYTGELFF. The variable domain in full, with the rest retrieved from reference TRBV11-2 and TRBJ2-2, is EAGVAQSPRYKIIEKRQSVAFWCNPISGHATLYWYQQILGQGPKLLIQFQNNGVVDDSQLPKDRFSAERLKGVDSTLKIQPAKLEDSAVYLCASSPRDRGRYTGELFFGEGSRLTVL.

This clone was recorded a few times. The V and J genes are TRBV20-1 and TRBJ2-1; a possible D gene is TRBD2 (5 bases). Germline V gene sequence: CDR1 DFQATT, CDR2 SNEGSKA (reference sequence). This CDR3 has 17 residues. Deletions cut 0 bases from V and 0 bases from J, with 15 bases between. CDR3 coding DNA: TGCAGTGCTAGAGATTCCACTCGAGGGAGCTCCTACAATGAGCAGTTCTTC. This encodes CSARDSTRGSSYNEQFF.